This T cell receptor (beta chain) was sequenced during a study of shared T cell receptors in the human thymus. The J segment lost 2 bases and the V segment lost 0 bases, leaving 2 bases of the junction unmatched. The germline V gene encodes CDR1 LGHNA and CDR2 YSLEER. The CDR3 spans 16 residues. Profiled with immunoSEQ multiplex PCR; TCRdb holds only in-frame clones, not every one. The sample includes about 380,000 clones, about 95% of them seen just once. This clonotype originated in a human donor. The rearrangement joins TRBV4-3 to TRBJ2-3; TRBD2 matches 10 bases. Sequencing input: thymocytes. Here the CDR3 DNA reads TGCGCCAGCAGCCAAGAGACTAGCGGGCACACAGATACGCAGTATTTT. It translates to CASSQETSGHTDTQYF.